One and the same sample provided the 22 T cell receptor beta chains below, sequenced in a study of T cells in Graves' hyperthyroidism and ophthalmopathy. What was amplified from RNA transcripts were TCR beta CDR3 regions. HTBI primers were the set used in a first-round RT-PCR of the TCR CDR3. TCRdb called the multiplex PCR reads again in MiXCR, with one record for every CDR3 protein. The sample lists some 500,000 distinct CDR3 sequences, 15% to 20% occurring once. The sample consisted of blood. All receptors derive from a woman in her 30s with Graves' ophthalmopathy.

The rearrangement links TRBV19 to TRBJ1-1; tentative D call: TRBD1 (6 bases). Germline lookup yields CDR1 LNHDA and CDR2 SQIVND (reference sequence). This CDR3 spans 13 amino acids. The ends were cut back, 3 bases at V and 7 bases at J, with 12 bases in the middle. CDR3 DNA sequence: TGTGCCAGTAGTATTACAGGGCATGGTGAAGCTTTCTTT. Translation gives CASSITGHGEAFF.

This clonotype came up many times. V is TRBV30 and J is TRBJ2-1; D perhaps matches TRBD2 (6 bases). Trimming shortened V by 5 bases and J by 3 bases, and 11 bases separated the two germline ends. The length of the CDR3 is 13 residues. Per the germline V gene, CDR1 is GTSNPN and CDR2 is SVGIG (reference sequence). The CDR3 DNA follows: TGTGCCTGGGGGGACTTCTTCTACAATGAGCAGTTCTTC. Amino acids: CAWGDFFYNEQFF.

This chain joins TRBV7-8 and TRBJ2-1; tentatively, D is TRBD1 (5 bases). Trimming shortened V by 1 base and J by 6 bases, and 13 bases separated the two germline ends. Germline values: CDR1 SGHVS, CDR2 FQNEAQ. The CDR3 totals 15 residues. The CDR3 spells CASSLGPGLVNEQFF. The DNA of the CDR3 is TGTGCCAGCAGCTTAGGTCCAGGGCTGGTCAATGAGCAGTTCTTC.

The chain uses TRBV11-2 and TRBJ2-7, with a tentative D call TRBD1 (6 bases). Trimming took off 7 bases at V and 1 base at J, with 14 bases between the two ends. The CDR3 length is 14 residues. CDR1 is SGHAT and CDR2 is FQNNGV in the germline V gene. The CDR3 reads CASTFRGGSYEQYF. The CDR3 DNA follows: TGTGCCAGCACCTTCAGGGGCGGTTCCTACGAGCAGTACTTC.

About this clonotype: This may come from a read error, since a much larger clone is one base off. The chain joins TRBV7-2 to TRBJ1-1, with 8 bases fitting TRBD1. With V trimmed by 1 base and J by 12 bases, 13 bases remained unmatched. The CDR3 runs 15 residues. Germline V gene data show CDR1 as SGHTA and CDR2 as FQGNSA. The CDR3 DNA reads TGTGCCAGCAGCTTAGTTCAGTTGGCAGGGGGCCTATCTTTCTTT. It is translated as CASSLVQLAGGLSFF.

A note on this clonotype: This clone may be a read error of a much larger clone one base away. The CDR3 carries no conserved terminal phenylalanine or tryptophan, so it likely arises from a read error. CDR3 region: CASSDRQGSRYTL. The CDR3 DNA reads as TGTGCCAGCAGCGATCGACAGGGCTCCCGCTACACCCTC. The rearrangement joins TRBV7-2 to TRBJ1-2, with 7 bases identical to TRBD1. CDR1 SGHTA and CDR2 FQGNSA come from the germline V gene. CDR3 size: 13 residues. V trimming: 5 bases; J trimming: 9 bases; junction bases outside the gene matches: 9.

The sample holds a few counts of this clonotype. The gene calls are TRBV6-1 and TRBJ2-5, with 9 bases that match TRBD2. The V segment lost 5 bases and the J segment 5 bases; nucleotides outside the gene matches: 9. The CDR3 loop spans 15 amino acids. Germline CDR1 MNHNS, CDR2 SASEGT. The CDR3 protein is CASSSMGLAEETQYF. CDR3 in DNA: TGTGCCAGCAGTTCGATGGGACTAGCAGAGGAGACCCAGTACTTC.

This clonotype was detected ten times or more. V usage is TRBV3-1 and J usage is TRBJ2-3, with TRBD2 matching over 13 bases. Trimming took 0 bases from V and 2 from J; bases not matched to a gene: 5. This CDR3 comprises 18 residues. CDR1 is LGHDT and CDR2 is YNNKEL in the germline V gene (reference sequence). The CDR3 DNA reads TGTGCCAGCAGCCAAGAAGGGGGACTAGCGGGAAACACAGATACGCAGTATTTT. Translated, it gives CASSQEGGLAGNTDTQYF.

The CDR3 protein is CASSFYRYFGANVLTF. CDR3 nucleotides: TGTGCCAGCAGCTTTTACAGGTACTTTGGGGCCAACGTCCTGACTTTC. The chain employs TRBV7-3 and TRBJ2-6, with a possible D match to TRBD1 (5 bases). Looked up from germline, CDR1 is SGHTA and CDR2 is FQGTGA. The CDR3 is 16 residues long. Trimming pared 3 bases from V and 3 bases from J, leaving 12 bases between. The full variable domain, completed using reference TRBV7-3 and TRBJ2-6, is GAGVSQTPSNKVTEKGKYVELRCDPISGHTALYWYRQSLGQGPEFLIYFQGTGAADDSGLPNDRFFAVRPEGSVSTLKIQRTERGDSAVYLCASSFYRYFGANVLTFGAGSRLTVL.

This clonotype appeared many times. The V call is TRBV6-1, the J call TRBJ1-2; maybe TRBD1 (5 bases). Germline CDR1 reads MNHNS; CDR2 reads SASEGT. V was pared by 5 bases and J by 6 bases, with 13 bases between. The CDR3 loop spans 13 amino acids. In DNA, the CDR3 is TGTGCCAGCAGTCCAGGGAGCGCCCATGGCTACACCTTC. Residues: CASSPGSAHGYTF.

The rearrangement joins TRBV24-1 to TRBJ2-1; D gene uncertain. The CDR3 spans 12 residues. From germline, CDR1 is KGHDR and CDR2 SFDVKD. The V gene lost 0 bases and the J gene lost 4 bases, with 0 bases spanning the gap. CDR3 residues: CATSDLYNEQFF. The CDR3 DNA reads as TGTGCCACCAGTGATTTGTACAATGAGCAGTTCTTC.

This clonotype was seen more than once but under ten times. This sequence joins TRBV29-1 and TRBJ1-1; no clear D. CDR3 length: 11 amino acids. Trimming left V 5 bases short and J 1 base short, with 5 bases between. The V gene's germline CDR1 is SQVTM and CDR2 ANQGSEA. The CDR3 DNA follows: TGCAGCGTTCGGGGGAACACTGAAGCTTTCTTT. This gives the protein CSVRGNTEAFF.

The rearrangement links TRBV12-3 or TRBV12-4 to TRBJ1-6, with D possibly being TRBD1 (6 bases). V was trimmed by 6 bases and J by 5 bases, leaving 17 bases between them. The CDR3 loop spans 16 amino acids. CDR3 amino acids: CASSPYRQAHNSPLHF. As DNA, the CDR3 is TGTGCCAGCAGCCCTTATCGACAGGCCCATAATTCACCCCTCCACTTT.

The table lists this clonotype with many counts. The V call is TRBV11-2, the J call TRBJ2-5; D is unclear. The CDR3 has 15 amino acids. The germline CDR1 and CDR2 sequences are SGHAT and FQNNGV. V lost 1 base, J lost 3 bases, and 12 bases lay in between. The CDR3 DNA is TGTGCCAGCAGCTTAGTTTGGGGATTTAAAGAGACCCAGTACTTC. As protein: CASSLVWGFKETQYF.

The chain is built from TRBV7-8 and TRBJ2-7; D gene uncertain. The CDR3 totals 11 residues. V was pared by 5 bases and J by 11 bases, with 13 bases between. Germline V gene sequence: CDR1 SGHVS, CDR2 FQNEAQ. The CDR3 is CASSPGYEEYF. CDR3 sequence (DNA): TGTGCCAGCAGCCCCGGGTATGAGGAGTACTTC. The complete variable domain, with remaining parts taken from reference TRBV7-8 and TRBJ2-7, reads GAGVSQSPRYKVAKRGQDVALRCDPISGHVSLFWYQQALGQGPEFLTYFQNEAQLDKSGLPSDRFFAERPEGSVSTLKIQRTQQEDSAVYLCASSPGYEEYFGPGTRLTVT.

This clonotype was recorded many times. This chain joins TRBV28 and TRBJ1-4; D is possibly TRBD1 (6 bases). Between the trimmed V and J ends, which lost 3 bases and 0 bases, there was a span of 20 bases. From germline, CDR1 is MDHEN and CDR2 SYDVKM. The CDR3 spans 19 residues. The CDR3 loop is CASSLLTFQGRSTNEKLFF. CDR3 nucleotides: TGTGCCAGCAGTTTGCTAACGTTCCAGGGGAGGTCAACTAATGAAAAACTGTTTTTT.

This clonotype was detected ten times or more. The J gene is TRBJ2-7, the V gene TRBV3-1; D is uncertain. CDR3 length: 14 amino acids. The V end was cut by 4 bases, the J end by 0 bases, with 10 bases between. The germline V gene encodes CDR1 LGHDT and CDR2 YNNKEL (reference sequence). The CDR3 region has the DNA TGTGCCAGCAGCCTCGAATCCCGCTCCTACGAGCAGTACTTC. Its translation is CASSLESRSYEQYF.

Many counts were recorded for this clonotype. The genes are TRBV19 and TRBJ2-3; D might be TRBD1 or TRBD2, each matching 5 bases. The CDR3 is made up of 15 amino acids. Germline lookup yields CDR1 LNHDA and CDR2 SQIVND (reference sequence). V was clipped by 3 bases and J by 6 bases, with 16 bases between them. CDR3 loop: CASSMEDVNRDTQYF. DNA for the CDR3: TGTGCCAGTAGTATGGAGGACGTTAACAGGGATACGCAGTATTTT.

The chain couples TRBV7-8 to TRBJ1-1; D is unclear. Germline values: CDR1 SGHVS, CDR2 FQNEAQ. The CDR3 has 15 residues. V dropped 1 base and J dropped 5 bases, with 14 bases sitting between them. The CDR3 bases are TGTGCCAGCAGCTTAGAAGGGAAGAGGGCGACTGAAGCTTTCTTT. This sequence encodes CASSLEGKRATEAFF.

In its sample, this clonotype was seen many times. The chain has TRBV11-3 and TRBJ1-1, with TRBD1 matching 7 bases. V shed 5 bases and J 5 bases; nucleotides not matched to a gene: 14. This CDR3 spans 16 amino acids. Germline loops: CDR1 SGHNT, CDR2 YENEEA. CDR3 region: CASSRTRGGKRTEAFF. In DNA form, the CDR3 reads TGTGCCAGCAGCCGTACCCGAGGGGGCAAGAGGACTGAAGCTTTCTTT.

The chain couples TRBV9 to TRBJ2-2; no firm D call. The CDR3 extends over 14 amino acids. The V gene's germline CDR1 is SGDLS and CDR2 YYNGEE. V lost 1 base to trimming and J lost 0 bases, with 4 bases between them. CDR3 region: CASSVTSNTGELFF. The CDR3 DNA reads as TGTGCCAGCAGCGTAACCTCGAACACCGGGGAGCTGTTTTTT.

In its sample, this clonotype was seen many times. The V call is TRBV28, the J call TRBJ2-3, with D unresolved. V gave up 2 bases and J gave up 4 bases, with 7 bases separating them. The CDR3 is 13 residues long. Germline assignment: CDR1 MDHEN and CDR2 SYDVKM. Written as DNA, the CDR3 is TGTGCCAGCAGTTTAGAAGGCGCAGATACGCAGTATTTT. It is translated as CASSLEGADTQYF.